A selection of T cell receptor beta chains follows, all from one sample in a study of blood T cell repertoires in COVID-19. TCRdb's copy holds only in-frame clones and misses some; the assay was immunoSEQ multiplex PCR. The data contain 150,000 to 200,000 clones, 70% to 90% of them singletons. Sequencing was performed on peripheral blood. These TCRs come from a human donor in a cohort sampled during active COVID-19. Both conserved end residues are part of each CDR3. Fields, in order: clone size, J gene, V gene, D gene, CDR3 protein, CDR3 DNA. D genes are given only for firm matches. Only some rows state a clone size, as once, few, many or a class for expanded clones.

-	TRBJ2-1	TRBV19	TRBD2	CASSITSGRAVEQFF	TGTGCCAGTAGTATAACCAGCGGGAGGGCCGTTGAGCAGTTCTTC
-	TRBJ2-1	TRBV9	TRBD2	CASSGGSGRREGYNEQFF	TGTGCCAGCAGCGGGGGTTCTGGTCGGCGGGAGGGCTACAATGAGCAGTTCTTC
-	TRBJ2-5	TRBV20-1	-	CSASASWLDETQYF	TGCAGTGCTAGTGCTAGCTGGCTAGATGAGACCCAGTACTTC
-	TRBJ2-3	TRBV7-2	-	CASSFRGTDTQYF	TGTGCCAGCAGCTTCCGTGGCACAGATACGCAGTATTTT
-	TRBJ2-5	TRBV11-2	-	CASRPLAQETQYF	TGTGCCAGCAGGCCCTTGGCCCAAGAGACCCAGTACTTC
-	TRBJ1-1	TRBV20-1	-	CSASVNTEAFF	TGCAGTGCTAGCGTGAACACTGAAGCTTTCTTT
-	TRBJ1-2	TRBV20-1	-	CSAPFNYGYTF	TGCAGTGCTCCCTTTAACTATGGCTACACCTTC
-	TRBJ1-4	TRBV6-5	-	CASSYSGQGVGEKLFF	TGTGCCAGCAGTTACTCGGGACAAGGGGTAGGGGAAAAACTGTTTTTT
-	TRBJ1-3	TRBV19	TRBD1	CASRGTAGNTIYF	TGTGCCAGTAGGGGGACAGCTGGAAACACCATATATTTT
-	TRBJ2-1	TRBV29-1	TRBD2	CSVEDGGAGRNEQFF	TGCAGCGTTGAAGATGGGGGAGCGGGAAGGAATGAGCAGTTCTTC
once	TRBJ2-2	TRBV30	-	CAWGPETGELFF	TGTGCCTGGGGCCCCGAGACCGGGGAGCTGTTTTTT
-	TRBJ1-3	TRBV6-5	-	CASSYSGQPGNTIYF	TGTGCCAGCAGTTACTCGGGGCAGCCTGGAAACACCATATATTTT
few	TRBJ1-1	TRBV6-6	-	CASGRANTEAFF	TGTGCCAGCGGGAGGGCGAACACTGAAGCTTTCTTT
-	TRBJ1-6	TRBV30	-	CAWSARGSPLHF	TGTGCCTGGAGTGCCAGGGGTTCACCCCTCCACTTT
-	TRBJ2-1	TRBV7-3	-	CASSFPVRAHNEQFF	TGTGCCAGCAGCTTTCCCGTGCGGGCTCACAATGAGCAGTTCTTC
-	TRBJ2-3	TRBV6-5	TRBD2	CASMRGTRVTDTQYF	TGTGCCAGCATGAGGGGGACTAGAGTTACAGATACGCAGTATTTT
-	TRBJ1-2	TRBV3-1/TRBV3-2	TRBD1	CASTNEDRKGYDGYTF	TGTGCCAGCACCAACGAGGACAGGAAGGGATATGACGGCTACACCTTC
once	TRBJ2-5	TRBV10-3	-	CAISESQGQETQYF	TGTGCCATCAGTGAGTCGCAGGGCCAGGAGACCCAGTACTTC
-	TRBJ1-2	TRBV29-1	-	CSVAQGGSNYGYTF	TGCAGCGTTGCACAGGGTGGGAGTAACTATGGCTACACCTTC
-	TRBJ2-1	TRBV6-5	TRBD1	CASSLDRAPLNEQFF	TGTGCCAGCAGTTTAGACAGGGCGCCTCTCAATGAGCAGTTCTTC
-	TRBJ2-7	TRBV2	-	CASHPLSSYEQYF	TGTGCCAGCCACCCACTGAGCTCCTACGAGCAGTACTTC
-	TRBJ2-2	TRBV9	-	CASSVVTAGELFF	TGTGCCAGCAGCGTAGTGACTGCCGGGGAGCTGTTTTTT